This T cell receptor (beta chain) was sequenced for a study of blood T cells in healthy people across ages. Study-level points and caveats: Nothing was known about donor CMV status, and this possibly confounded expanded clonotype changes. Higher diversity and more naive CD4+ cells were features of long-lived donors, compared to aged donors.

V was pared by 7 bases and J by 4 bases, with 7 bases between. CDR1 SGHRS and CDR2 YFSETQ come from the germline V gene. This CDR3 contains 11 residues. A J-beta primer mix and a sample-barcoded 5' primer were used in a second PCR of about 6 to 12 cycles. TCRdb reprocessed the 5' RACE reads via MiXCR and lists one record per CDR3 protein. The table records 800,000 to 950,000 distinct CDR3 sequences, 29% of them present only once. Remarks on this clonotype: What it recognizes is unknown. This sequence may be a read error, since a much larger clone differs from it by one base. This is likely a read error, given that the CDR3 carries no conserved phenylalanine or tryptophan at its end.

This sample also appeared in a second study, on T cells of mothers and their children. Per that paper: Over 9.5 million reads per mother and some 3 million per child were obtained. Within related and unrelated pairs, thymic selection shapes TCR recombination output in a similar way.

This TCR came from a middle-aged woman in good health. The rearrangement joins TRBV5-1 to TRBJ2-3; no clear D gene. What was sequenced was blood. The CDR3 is CASQLADTQYV. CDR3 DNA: TGCGCCAGCCAGTTGGCAGATACGCAGTATGTT.